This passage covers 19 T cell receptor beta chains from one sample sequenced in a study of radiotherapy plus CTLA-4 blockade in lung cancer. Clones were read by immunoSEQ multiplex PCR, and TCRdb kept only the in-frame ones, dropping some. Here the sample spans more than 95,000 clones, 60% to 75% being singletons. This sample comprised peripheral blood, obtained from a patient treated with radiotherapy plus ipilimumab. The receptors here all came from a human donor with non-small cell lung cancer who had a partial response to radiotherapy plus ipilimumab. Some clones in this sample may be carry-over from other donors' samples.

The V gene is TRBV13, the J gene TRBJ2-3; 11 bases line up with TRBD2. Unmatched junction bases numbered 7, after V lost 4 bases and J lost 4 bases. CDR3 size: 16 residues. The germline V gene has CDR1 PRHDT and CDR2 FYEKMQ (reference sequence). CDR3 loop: CASSSFSGGASDTQYF. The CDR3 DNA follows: TGTGCCAGCAGCTCCTTTAGCGGGGGGGCTTCAGATACGCAGTATTTT.

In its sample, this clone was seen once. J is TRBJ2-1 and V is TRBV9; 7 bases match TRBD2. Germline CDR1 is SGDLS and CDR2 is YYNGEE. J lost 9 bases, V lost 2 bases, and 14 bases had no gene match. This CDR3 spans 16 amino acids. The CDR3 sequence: CASSVTSGGGPIEQFF. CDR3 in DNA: TGTGCCAGCAGCGTGACTTCCGGGGGAGGGCCAATTGAGCAGTTCTTC.

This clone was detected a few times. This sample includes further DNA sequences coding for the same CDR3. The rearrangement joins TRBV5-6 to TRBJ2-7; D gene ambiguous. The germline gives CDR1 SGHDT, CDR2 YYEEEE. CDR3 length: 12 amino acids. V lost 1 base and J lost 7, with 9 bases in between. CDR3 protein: CASSLRAREQYF. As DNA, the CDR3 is TGTGCCAGCAGCTTGCGTGCGAGGGAGCAGTACTTC.

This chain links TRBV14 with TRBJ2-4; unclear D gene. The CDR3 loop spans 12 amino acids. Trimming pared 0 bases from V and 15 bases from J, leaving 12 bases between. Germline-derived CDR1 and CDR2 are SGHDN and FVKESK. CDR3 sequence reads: CASSQDRVVWYF. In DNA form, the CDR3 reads TGTGCCAGCAGCCAAGATCGCGTGGTCTGGTACTTC.

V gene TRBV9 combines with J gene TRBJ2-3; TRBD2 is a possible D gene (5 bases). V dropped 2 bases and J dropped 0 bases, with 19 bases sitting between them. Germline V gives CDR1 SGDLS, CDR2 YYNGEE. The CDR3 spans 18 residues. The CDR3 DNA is TGTGCCAGCAGCGTCGGGGTGGATCAGCCTGGTAGCACAGATACGCAGTATTTT. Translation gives CASSVGVDQPGSTDTQYF.

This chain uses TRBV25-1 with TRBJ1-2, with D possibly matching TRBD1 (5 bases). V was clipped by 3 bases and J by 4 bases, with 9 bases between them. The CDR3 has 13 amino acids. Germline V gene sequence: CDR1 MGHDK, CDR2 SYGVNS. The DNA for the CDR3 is TGTGCCAGCAGTGAGCAGGGACTCTATGGCTACACCTTC. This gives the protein CASSEQGLYGYTF.

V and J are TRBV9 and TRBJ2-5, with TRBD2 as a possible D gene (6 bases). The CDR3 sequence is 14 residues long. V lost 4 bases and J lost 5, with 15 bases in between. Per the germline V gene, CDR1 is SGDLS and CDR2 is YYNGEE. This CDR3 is CASSSRPRGETQYF. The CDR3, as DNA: TGTGCCAGCAGCTCCAGACCCCGGGGGGAGACCCAGTACTTC.

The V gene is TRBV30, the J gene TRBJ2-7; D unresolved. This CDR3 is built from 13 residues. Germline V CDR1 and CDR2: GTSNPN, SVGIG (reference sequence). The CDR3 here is CASAPSYPTVQYF. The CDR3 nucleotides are TGTGCTTCGGCCCCTAGTTACCCTACGGTGCAGTACTTC.

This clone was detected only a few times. The CDR3 loop reads CASSEGGTGKNEQFF. The CDR3 bases are TGTGCCAGCAGTGAAGGGGGGACAGGGAAGAATGAGCAGTTCTTC. This chain joins TRBV2 and TRBJ2-1; 9 nucleotides match TRBD1. With V trimmed by 1 base and J by 7 bases, 5 bases remained unmatched. This CDR3 has 15 amino acids. Germline CDR1 and CDR2: SNHLY and FYNNEI.

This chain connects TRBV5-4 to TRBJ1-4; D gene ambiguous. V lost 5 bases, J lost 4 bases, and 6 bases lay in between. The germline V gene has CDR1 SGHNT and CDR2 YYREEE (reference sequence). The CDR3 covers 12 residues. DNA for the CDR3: TGTGCCAGCAGTAATAATAATGAAAAACTGTTTTTT. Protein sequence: CASSNNNEKLFF.

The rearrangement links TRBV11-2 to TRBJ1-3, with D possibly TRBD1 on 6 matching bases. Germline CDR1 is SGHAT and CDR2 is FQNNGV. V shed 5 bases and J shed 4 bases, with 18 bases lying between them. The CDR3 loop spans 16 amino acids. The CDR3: CASSTTGGPGGNTIYF. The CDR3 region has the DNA TGTGCCAGCAGCACCACCGGGGGGCCGGGGGGAAACACCATATATTTT.

The CDR3, as DNA: TGTGCCAGCTCACCCTTACAGGGGACGAGCTCTGGAAACACCATATATTTT. Translated: CASSPLQGTSSGNTIYF. This chain links TRBV18 with TRBJ1-3; 7 bases are a match to TRBD1. The V gene end was trimmed by 3 bases and the J gene end by 0 bases; junction bases not matched to a gene: 8. Germline V lookup: CDR1 KGHSH, CDR2 LQKENI. The CDR3 has 17 residues. The full variable domain, completed using reference TRBV18 and TRBJ1-3, is NAGVMQNPRHLVRRRGQEARLRCSPMKGHSHVYWYRQLPEEGLKFMVYLQKENIIDESGMPKERFSAEFPKEGPSILRIQQVVRGDSAAYFCASSPLQGTSSGNTIYFGEGSWLTVV.

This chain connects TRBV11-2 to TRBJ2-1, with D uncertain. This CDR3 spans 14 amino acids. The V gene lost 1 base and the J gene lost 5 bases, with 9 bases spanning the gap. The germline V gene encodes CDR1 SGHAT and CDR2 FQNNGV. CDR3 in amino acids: CASSLGRNNNEQFF. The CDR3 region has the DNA TGTGCCAGCAGCTTAGGCAGGAACAACAATGAGCAGTTCTTC.

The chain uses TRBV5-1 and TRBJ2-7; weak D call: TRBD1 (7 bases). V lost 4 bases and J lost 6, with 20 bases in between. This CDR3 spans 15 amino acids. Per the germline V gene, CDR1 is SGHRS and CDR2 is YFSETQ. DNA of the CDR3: TGCGCCAGCAGCCCAAGGAGGGGGCATAACGCCGAGCAGTACTTC. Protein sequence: CASSPRRGHNAEQYF.

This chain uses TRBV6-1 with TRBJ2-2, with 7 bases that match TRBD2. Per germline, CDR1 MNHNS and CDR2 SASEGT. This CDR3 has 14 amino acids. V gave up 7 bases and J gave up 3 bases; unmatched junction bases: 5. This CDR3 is CASTVSGDTGELFF. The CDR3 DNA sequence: TGTGCCAGCACTGTAAGCGGGGACACCGGGGAGCTGTTTTTT.

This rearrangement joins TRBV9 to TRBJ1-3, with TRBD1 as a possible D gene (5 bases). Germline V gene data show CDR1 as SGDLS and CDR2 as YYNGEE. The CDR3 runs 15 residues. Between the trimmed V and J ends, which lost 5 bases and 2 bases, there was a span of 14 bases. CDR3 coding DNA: TGTGCCAGCAGTCTGGACACAAGCCCTGGAAACACCATATATTTT. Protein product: CASSLDTSPGNTIYF.

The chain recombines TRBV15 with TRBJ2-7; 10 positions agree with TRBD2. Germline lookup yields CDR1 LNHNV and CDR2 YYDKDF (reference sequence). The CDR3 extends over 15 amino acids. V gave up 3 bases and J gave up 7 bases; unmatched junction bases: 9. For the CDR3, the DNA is TGTGCCACCAGCAGCGGGCTAGCGGGAGTTGGGGAGCAGTACTTC. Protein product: CATSSGLAGVGEQYF.

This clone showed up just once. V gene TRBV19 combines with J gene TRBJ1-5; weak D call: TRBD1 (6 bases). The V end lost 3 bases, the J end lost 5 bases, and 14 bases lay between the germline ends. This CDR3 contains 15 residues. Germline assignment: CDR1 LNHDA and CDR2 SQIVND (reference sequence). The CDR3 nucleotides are TGTGCCAGTAGTATGTTAGACAGGAGGCATCAGCCCCAGCATTTT. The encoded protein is CASSMLDRRHQPQHF. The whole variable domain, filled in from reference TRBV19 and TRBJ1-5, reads DGGITQSPKYLFRKEGQNVTLSCEQNLNHDAMYWYRQDPGQGLRLIYYSQIVNDFQKGDIAEGYSVSREKKESFPLTVTSAQKNPTAFYLCASSMLDRRHQPQHFGDGTRLSIL.

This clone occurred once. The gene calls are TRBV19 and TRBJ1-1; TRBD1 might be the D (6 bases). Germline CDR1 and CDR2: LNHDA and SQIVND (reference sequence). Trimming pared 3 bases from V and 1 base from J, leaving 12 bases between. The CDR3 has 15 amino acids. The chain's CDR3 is CASSIPGVKNTEAFF. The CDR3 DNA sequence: TGTGCCAGTAGTATCCCAGGGGTGAAGAACACTGAAGCTTTCTTT.